This record looks at one T cell receptor (beta chain) sequence and its context. The source of the sample is a study of blood T cell repertoires in COVID-19. This table comes from immunoSEQ multiplex PCR, and its TCRdb copy is limited to in-frame clones, with some not included. The table has roughly 220,000 clones, approximately 85% seen once. Input material: peripheral blood. This clonotype was obtained from a man aged 45-65 years who had recovered from COVID-19.

CDR3 residues: CASSPQTSTAFFPPLHF. The CDR3, as DNA: TGTGCCAGCAGTCCCCAGACCTCGACAGCCTTTTTCCCACCCCTCCACTTT. This chain uses TRBV2 with TRBJ1-6; a possible D gene is TRBD1 (5 bases). Germline V gene sequence: CDR1 SNHLY, CDR2 FYNNEI. Trimming stripped 5 bases from V and 11 bases from J, with 25 bases between. The CDR3 sequence is 17 residues long.